A single sample gave rise to the 11 T cell receptor beta chains below, sequenced in a study of blood T cell repertoires in COVID-19. Sequencing used immunoSEQ multiplex PCR; TCRdb keeps in-frame clones, though not all of them. The sample lists 300,000 to 350,000 clones; over 80% were seen once. What was sequenced was peripheral blood. The receptors were sampled from a man aged 25 to 45 with COVID-19, enrolled during active disease.

The chain employs TRBV7-3 and TRBJ1-3, with 8 bases lining up with TRBD1. Germline CDR1 SGHTA, CDR2 FQGTGA. Trimming took 6 bases from V and 4 from J; bases not matched to a gene: 2. The CDR3 is made up of 13 amino acids. The CDR3 spells CASSRDRGNTIYF. The CDR3 coding sequence is TGTGCCAGCAGTCGGGACAGGGGAAACACCATATATTTT. Full variable domain (remainder filled in from reference TRBV7-3 and TRBJ1-3): GAGVSQTPSNKVTEKGKYVELRCDPISGHTALYWYRQSLGQGPEFLIYFQGTGAADDSGLPNDRFFAVRPEGSVSTLKIQRTERGDSAVYLCASSRDRGNTIYFGEGSWLTVV.

The CDR3 sequence: CASSPDRYSAGEAFF. CDR3 coding DNA: TGTGCCAGCAGCCCAGACAGGTACTCAGCAGGTGAAGCTTTCTTT. The V call is TRBV3-1 (or the pseudogene TRBV3-2), the J call TRBJ1-1, with D perhaps TRBD1 (6 bases). This CDR3 is 15 amino acids long. Germline V lookup: CDR1 LGHDT, CDR2 YNNKEL (reference sequence). Trimming cost V 4 bases and J 7 bases, with 19 bases left between them.

The V gene is TRBV4-2, the J gene TRBJ1-4; no firm D call. V lost 0 bases, J lost 2 bases, and 10 bases lay in between. This CDR3 is built from 16 residues. The V gene's germline CDR1 is LGHNA and CDR2 YNFKEQ. The CDR3 DNA sequence: TGTGCCAGCAGCCAAGATGGAGGAGGCACTAATGAAAAACTGTTTTTT. Translating gives CASSQDGGGTNEKLFF.

The chain combines TRBV5-1 with TRBJ1-1; 7 bases match TRBD1. V gave up 4 bases and J gave up 0 bases; unmatched junction bases: 9. The CDR3 is 16 residues long. Germline V gene sequence: CDR1 SGHRS, CDR2 YFSETQ. Written as DNA, the CDR3 is TGCGCCAGCAGCATCGGACAGGCGACCATGAACACTGAAGCTTTCTTT. Its translation: CASSIGQATMNTEAFF.

This rearrangement joins TRBV14 to TRBJ2-7, with D unresolved. Germline V gene data show CDR1 as SGHDN and CDR2 as FVKESK. The length of the CDR3 is 13 residues. Deletions cut 4 bases from V and 0 bases from J, with 7 bases between. The CDR3 sequence is CASSPTNSYEQYF. For the CDR3, the DNA is TGTGCCAGCAGCCCTACTAACTCCTACGAGCAGTACTTC.

A single count supports this clone. The rearrangement links TRBV21-1 to TRBJ2-2; the table names TRBD2, a call not compared with the DNA. TRBV21-1 corresponds to a pseudogene. The length of the CDR3 is 18 residues. The CDR3 DNA sequence: TGTGCCAGCAGCAATCCCCCTAGCCTGCATAATACCACCGGGGAGCTGTTTTTT. Protein product: CASSNPPSLHNTTGELFF.

CDR3 DNA sequence: TGCGCCAGCAGCCGAGGATTTCGACTAGCGGGTGAAGAGACCCAGTACTTC. It encodes CASSRGFRLAGEETQYF. The chain carries TRBV4-1 and TRBJ2-5; 10 bases line up with TRBD2. Trimming cost V 4 bases and J 3 bases; bases outside gene matches: 11. The CDR3 spans 17 residues. Germline CDR1 and CDR2: MGHRA and YSYEKL.

V gene TRBV18 combines with J gene TRBJ2-7; TRBD2 aligns across 16 bases. The CDR3 totals 17 residues. The V gene end was trimmed by 5 bases and the J gene end by 2 bases; junction bases not matched to a gene: 6. Germline V CDR1 and CDR2: KGHSH, LQKENI. This CDR3 is CASSAGTSGRAPYEQYF. CDR3 sequence (DNA): TGTGCCAGCTCAGCGGGGACTAGCGGGAGGGCCCCCTACGAGCAGTACTTC.

Points on this clone: Other nucleotide sequences in the sample specify the same CDR3. V and J are TRBV2 and TRBJ1-1, with TRBD1 matching 9 bases. This CDR3 has 13 residues. The germline CDR1 and CDR2 sequences are SNHLY and FYNNEI. V was pared by 5 bases and J by 11 bases, with 9 bases of the junction left unmatched. This CDR3 is CASSLAWTGEAFF. DNA of the CDR3: TGTGCCAGCAGTCTCGCCTGGACAGGGGAGGCTTTCTTT.

This clone has only a few counts. CDR3 in DNA: TGTGCCAGCAGCTTGACTGGGTATCGGGCAGGGGGAGAAAAACTGTTTTTT. Translated: CASSLTGYRAGGEKLFF. The rearrangement links TRBV7-2 to TRBJ1-4; TRBD1 matches at 7 bases. The junction had 15 bases not matched to a gene; V was cut back by 3 bases and J by 8 bases. Looked up from germline, CDR1 is SGHTA and CDR2 is FQGNSA. The CDR3 covers 17 residues.

The V gene is TRBV7-3, the J gene TRBJ2-5; D is unresolved. This CDR3 comprises 13 residues. V shed 5 bases and J shed 0 bases, with 7 bases lying between them. Germline CDR1 SGHTA, CDR2 FQGTGA. As DNA, the CDR3 is TGTGCCAGCAGCCCGTCGGACCAAGAGACCCAGTACTTC. Translated, it gives CASSPSDQETQYF.